Below are 30 T cell receptor beta chains sequenced from a single sample in a study of cytomegalovirus exposure and HLA in healthy donors. Vbeta (60) and Jbeta (13) primers were used in the PCR. The assay was immunoSEQ multiplex PCR, and TCRdb's table has in-frame clones only and misses some. Among about 150,000 clones listed, 82% were seen once. What was sequenced was PBMCs. The receptor source for this set is a woman between 45 and 65 years old in good health and CMV-seropositive.

V and J are TRBV5-4 and TRBJ2-1; 14 nucleotides match TRBD2. CDR1 is SGHNT and CDR2 is YYREEE in the germline V gene (reference sequence). The CDR3 is 16 amino acids. The V gene end was trimmed by 3 bases and the J gene end by 12 bases; junction bases not matched to a gene: 11. CDR3 residues: CASSSIGTSGGLGQFF. The CDR3 nucleotides are TGTGCCAGCAGCTCGATTGGGACTAGCGGGGGTTTGGGGCAGTTCTTC.

This clone was seen just once. The rearrangement uses TRBV7-6 and TRBJ1-6; TRBD1 matches at 9 bases. Per the germline V gene, CDR1 is SGHVS and CDR2 is FNYEAQ. The CDR3 totals 16 residues. Trimming took 2 bases from V and 8 from J; bases not matched to a gene: 7. In nucleotides, the CDR3 is TGTGCCAGCAGCTTACAACCGGGACAGGGAGATTCACCCCTCCACTTT. Translating gives CASSLQPGQGDSPLHF. The whole variable domain, filled in from reference TRBV7-6 and TRBJ1-6, reads GAGVSQSPRYKVTKRGQDVALRCDPISGHVSLYWYRQALGQGPEFLTYFNYEAQQDKSGLPNDRFSAERPEGSISTLTIQRTEQRDSAMYRCASSLQPGQGDSPLHFGNGTRLTVT.

The chain joins TRBV2 to TRBJ1-1; D might be TRBD1 (6 bases). V was trimmed by 4 bases and J by 5 bases, leaving 20 bases between them. Germline values: CDR1 SNHLY, CDR2 FYNNEI. This CDR3 comprises 16 residues. The CDR3 DNA follows: TGTGCCAGCAGTGTGGGTTTCGGGGGGCAAGGGACTGAAGCTTTCTTT. Translated, it gives CASSVGFGGQGTEAFF.

The V call is TRBV9, the J call TRBJ2-3; TRBD2 is a possible D gene (5 bases). Germline V gene sequence: CDR1 SGDLS, CDR2 YYNGEE. The CDR3 is made up of 12 amino acids. The germline V and J ends were trimmed by 2 bases and 8 bases, with 9 bases remaining between them. The CDR3 coding sequence is TGTGCCAGCAGCGTGGGAGAGGGTACGCAGTATTTT. This codes for CASSVGEGTQYF.

The chain couples TRBV5-6 to TRBJ2-5; D may be TRBD2 (6 bases). The CDR3 is 13 residues long. With 2 bases removed from V and 4 bases from J, the gap between germline ends came to 9 bases. Germline V gene data show CDR1 as SGHDT and CDR2 as YYEEEE. The CDR3 DNA sequence: TGTGCCAGCAGCTTACCGGGACTAGAGACCCAGTACTTC. This encodes CASSLPGLETQYF.

This chain joins TRBV30 and TRBJ2-1; TRBD2 aligns across 9 bases. Per germline, CDR1 GTSNPN and CDR2 SVGIG (reference sequence). The V segment lost 2 bases and the J segment 6 bases; nucleotides outside the gene matches: 8. This CDR3 region has 15 residues. The DNA of the CDR3 is TGTGCCTGGAGTCTCGTGGCGGGGGGGCTCAATGAGCAGTTCTTC. It translates to CAWSLVAGGLNEQFF. Combining the CDR3 with reference TRBV30 and TRBJ2-1 gives the whole variable domain SQTIHQWPATLVQPVGSPLSLECTVEGTSNPNLYWYRQAAGRGLQLLFYSVGIGQISSEVPQNLSASRPQDRQFILSSKKLLLSDSGFYLCAWSLVAGGLNEQFFGPGTRLTVL.

This chain connects TRBV6-5 to TRBJ2-1, with 13 bases identical to TRBD2. Germline CDR1 and CDR2: MNHEY and SVGAGI. V gave up 6 bases and J gave up 9 bases; unmatched junction bases: 8. The CDR3 has 15 residues. The CDR3 DNA reads as TGTGCCAGCAGGGGGACTAGCGGGGCCCCTAGTGAGCAGTTCTTC. Translated, it gives CASRGTSGAPSEQFF.

The V call is TRBV19, the J call TRBJ1-5; no clear D. Trimming took 5 bases from V and 1 from J, leaving 9 bases between them. The CDR3 spans 14 residues. In germline, CDR1 is LNHDA, CDR2 SQIVND (reference sequence). The CDR3 sequence: CASSWRESNQPQHF. The CDR3 DNA reads as TGTGCCAGTAGTTGGAGGGAAAGCAATCAGCCCCAGCATTTT.

This chain links TRBV11-3 with TRBJ2-6, with TRBD1 matching 7 bases. CDR1 and CDR2 from the germline V gene are SGHNT and YENEEA. The CDR3 loop spans 16 amino acids. The ends lost 5 bases at V and 1 base at J; junction bases unmatched: 5. The CDR3 loop reads CASSPSRGSGANVLTF. CDR3 sequence (DNA): TGTGCCAGCAGCCCGAGCAGGGGGTCTGGGGCCAACGTCCTGACTTTC. The full variable domain, in which reference TRBV11-3 and TRBJ2-6 provide the parts outside the CDR3, is EAGVVQSPRYKIIEKKQPVAFWCNPISGHNTLYWYLQNLGQGPELLIRYENEEAVDDSQLPKDRFSAERLKGVDSTLKIQPAELGDSAVYLCASSPSRGSGANVLTFGAGSRLTVL.

The J gene is TRBJ2-2, the V gene TRBV5-1; 7 bases fit TRBD1. V dropped 4 bases and J dropped 4; count of bases not matched to a gene: 7. Germline CDR1 is SGHRS and CDR2 is YFSETQ. The CDR3 has 15 residues. Written as DNA, the CDR3 is TGCGCCAGCAGCATCGGACAGGTCACCACCGGGGAGCTGTTTTTT. Its translation is CASSIGQVTTGELFF.

The rearrangement uses TRBV6-1 and TRBJ1-6; TRBD1 matches at 10 bases. The length of the CDR3 is 14 residues. Trimming took 10 bases from V and 6 from J; bases not matched to a gene: 6. CDR1 and CDR2 from the germline V gene are MNHNS and SASEGT. The CDR3 here is CANSRDRGNSPLHF. The DNA for the CDR3 is TGTGCCAACAGCCGGGACAGGGGTAATTCACCCCTCCACTTT.

This clone was counted only a few times. The chain has TRBV7-9 and TRBJ2-7, with 11 bases that match TRBD2. The J segment lost 5 bases and the V segment lost 4 bases, leaving 7 bases of the junction unmatched. The CDR3 totals 15 residues. Germline V gene lookup returns CDR1 SEHNR and CDR2 FQNEAQ (reference sequence). The CDR3 sequence: CASSSLAGGDDEQYF. The CDR3 DNA reads as TGTGCCAGCAGCTCCCTAGCGGGGGGTGACGACGAGCAGTACTTC.

The chain is built from TRBV27 and TRBJ2-2; 7 bases match TRBD2. CDR1 and CDR2 from the germline V gene are MNHEY and SMNVEV (reference sequence). The CDR3 is made up of 14 amino acids. With 5 bases clipped from V and 1 base from J, the junction kept 1 base outside the gene matches. The CDR3 sequence is CASSRGVNTGELFF. In DNA form, the CDR3 reads TGTGCCAGCAGTCGGGGGGTGAACACCGGGGAGCTGTTTTTT.

This chain connects TRBV7-2 to TRBJ1-2; TRBD1 might be the D (6 bases). The V and J ends lost 5 bases and 3 bases respectively, with 13 bases between them. Germline V gene sequence: CDR1 SGHTA, CDR2 FQGNSA. The CDR3 consists of 14 residues. The CDR3 DNA follows: TGTGCCAGCAGCGCGAGAGGGGGATACTATGGCTACACCTTC. Translating it yields CASSARGGYYGYTF.

The rearrangement uses TRBV19 and TRBJ1-1, with D possibly matching TRBD1 (5 bases). The germline V gene has CDR1 LNHDA and CDR2 SQIVND (reference sequence). V lost 3 bases to trimming and J lost 4 bases, with 12 bases between them. This CDR3 has 14 residues. The CDR3 DNA sequence: TGTGCCAGTAGTATGGGGCTTTGGAGCACTGAAGCTTTCTTT. This sequence encodes CASSMGLWSTEAFF.

This rearrangement joins TRBV29-1 to TRBJ2-6, with D tentatively TRBD2 (6 bases). Trimming cost V 0 bases and J 17 bases, with 14 bases left between them. CDR3 length: 12 amino acids. Germline lookup yields CDR1 SQVTM and CDR2 ANQGSEA. The CDR3 reads CSVEDLKEGLTF. The CDR3 bases are TGCAGCGTTGAAGATCTTAAGGAGGGGTTGACTTTC. Together with reference TRBV29-1 and TRBJ2-6, the CDR3 gives the full variable domain: SAVISQKPSRDICQRGTSLTIQCQVDSQVTMMFWYRQQPGQSLTLIATANQGSEATYESGFVIDKFPISRPNLTFSTLTVSNMSPEDSSIYLCSVEDLKEGLTFGAGSRLTVL.

The rearrangement joins TRBV7-2 to TRBJ1-1; possibly TRBD1 for D (5 bases). The CDR3 spans 15 residues. Looked up from germline, CDR1 is SGHTA and CDR2 is FQGNSA. Trimming took 5 bases from V and 6 from J, leaving 19 bases between them. The CDR3 DNA follows: TGTGCCAGCAGCGGTCAGGGTGGCCCGGGCGCTGAAGCTTTCTTT. This translates into CASSGQGGPGAEAFF.

This clone was counted only a few times. V and J are TRBV18 and TRBJ2-4; tentative D call: TRBD1 (5 bases). The germline V gene encodes CDR1 KGHSH and CDR2 LQKENI. Trimming took off 3 bases at V and 5 bases at J, with 8 bases between the two ends. The CDR3 has 13 amino acids. The CDR3 DNA sequence: TGTGCCAGCTCACCTGGCAGGGAAAACATTCAGTACTTC. It codes for CASSPGRENIQYF.

Only one count was recorded for this clone. J is TRBJ2-2 and V is TRBV7-2; TRBD2 aligns across 8 bases. Germline loops: CDR1 SGHTA, CDR2 FQGNSA. The CDR3 extends over 16 amino acids. V trimming: 5 bases; J trimming: 0 bases; junction bases outside the gene matches: 5. In DNA, the CDR3 is TGTGCCAGCAGCCCACTAGCGGTAACGAACACCGGGGAGCTGTTTTTT. It yields the protein CASSPLAVTNTGELFF.

The rearrangement uses TRBV7-9 and TRBJ1-6, with 10 bases matching TRBD1. Trimming cost V 1 base and J 6 bases; bases outside gene matches: 6. The CDR3 sequence is 17 residues long. Germline assignment: CDR1 SEHNR and CDR2 FQNEAQ (reference sequence). The CDR3 DNA follows: TGTGCCAGCAGCTTAGACGTGACAGGGGGCTTTAATTCACCCCTCCACTTT. As protein: CASSLDVTGGFNSPLHF.

The V gene is TRBV9, the J gene TRBJ1-2; D gene ambiguous. Trimming pared 4 bases from V and 1 base from J, leaving 8 bases between. CDR1 and CDR2 from the germline V gene are SGDLS and YYNGEE. The CDR3 is made up of 13 amino acids. The CDR3 is CASSPEFNYGYTF. In DNA form, the CDR3 reads TGTGCCAGCAGCCCGGAGTTTAACTATGGCTACACCTTC.

This chain uses TRBV5-6 with TRBJ1-2; no clear D. This CDR3 is 12 amino acids long. Trimming removed 4 bases from V and 0 bases from J, with 4 bases in between. Germline assignment: CDR1 SGHDT and CDR2 YYEEEE. CDR3 nucleotide sequence: TGTGCCAGCAGCGTATCTAACTATGGCTACACCTTC. Translated: CASSVSNYGYTF.

The chain uses TRBV7-9 and TRBJ1-1; TRBD1 might be the D (5 bases). The V end lost 3 bases, the J end lost 1 base, and 15 bases lay between the germline ends. The CDR3 sequence is 16 residues long. CDR1 and CDR2 (germline): SEHNR, FQNEAQ (reference sequence). CDR3 nucleotides: TGTGCCAGCAGCTTCACCCAGGGCGGGGGGAACACTGAAGCTTTCTTT. Translating it yields CASSFTQGGGNTEAFF.

V and J are TRBV5-1 and TRBJ1-2; 7 nucleotides match TRBD1. The CDR3 is 14 amino acids. The J segment lost 6 bases and the V segment lost 4 bases, leaving 9 bases of the junction unmatched. Germline loops: CDR1 SGHRS, CDR2 YFSETQ. The CDR3, as DNA: TGCGCCAGCAGCACGGGACAGACGAGCCATGGCTACACCTTC. This encodes CASSTGQTSHGYTF.

This clone appeared once. The chain recombines TRBV6-5 with TRBJ1-1; 7 bases are a match to TRBD1. Germline CDR1 is MNHEY and CDR2 is SVGAGI. V shed 5 bases and J 6 bases; nucleotides not matched to a gene: 3. The CDR3 loop spans 12 amino acids. This chain's CDR3 is CASSKGAAEAFF. The CDR3 DNA follows: TGTGCCAGCAGTAAGGGGGCGGCTGAAGCTTTCTTT.

This chain links TRBV15 with TRBJ1-2; a possible D gene is TRBD1 (5 bases). CDR1 is LNHNV, CDR2 YYDKDF, per germline (reference sequence). The CDR3 extends over 16 amino acids. V was trimmed by 0 bases and J by 0 bases, leaving 11 bases between them. CDR3 in amino acids: CATSREAGLANYGYTF. CDR3 nucleotides: TGTGCCACCAGCAGAGAGGCGGGGCTGGCTAACTATGGCTACACCTTC. The whole variable domain, filled in from reference TRBV15 and TRBJ1-2, reads DAMVIQNPRYQVTQFGKPVTLSCSQTLNHNVMYWYQQKSSQAPKLLFHYYDKDFNNEADTPDNFQSRRPNTSFCFLDIRSPGLGDTAMYLCATSREAGLANYGYTFGSGTRLTVV.

This clone was detected once. The chain recombines TRBV20-1 with TRBJ1-1, with D possibly being TRBD1 (6 bases). The CDR3 consists of 11 residues. With 4 bases removed from V and 5 bases from J, the gap between germline ends came to 8 bases. From germline, CDR1 is DFQATT and CDR2 SNEGSKA (reference sequence). CDR3 sequence (DNA): TGCAGTGCTATACAGGGAACTGAAGCTTTCTTT. This sequence encodes CSAIQGTEAFF.

The chain recombines TRBV25-1 with TRBJ2-7, with D possibly TRBD2 on 6 matching bases. V dropped 4 bases and J dropped 3 bases, with 13 bases sitting between them. Germline V gene lookup returns CDR1 MGHDK and CDR2 SYGVNS. The CDR3 covers 14 residues. The CDR3, as DNA: TGTGCCAGCAGTGGCCTGGAGGGCCTCTACGAGCAGTACTTC. Residues: CASSGLEGLYEQYF.

The CDR3 is CASRDTTNTEAFF. CDR3 coding DNA: TGTGCCAGCAGGGACACGACGAACACTGAAGCTTTCTTT. The chain joins TRBV28 to TRBJ1-1; a weak D match, TRBD1 (5 bases). CDR3 length: 13 residues. V lost 6 bases and J lost 1, with 9 bases in between. The germline V gene encodes CDR1 MDHEN and CDR2 SYDVKM.

This chain links TRBV7-9 with TRBJ1-2, with TRBD1 matching over 11 bases. This CDR3 contains 14 residues. V lost 5 bases to trimming and J lost 6 bases; unmatched junction nucleotides: 5. Germline assignment: CDR1 SEHNR and CDR2 FQNEAQ (reference sequence). CDR3 bases: TGTGCCAGCAGCCGGACAGGGGGCAGGGATGGCTACACCTTC. It encodes CASSRTGGRDGYTF.